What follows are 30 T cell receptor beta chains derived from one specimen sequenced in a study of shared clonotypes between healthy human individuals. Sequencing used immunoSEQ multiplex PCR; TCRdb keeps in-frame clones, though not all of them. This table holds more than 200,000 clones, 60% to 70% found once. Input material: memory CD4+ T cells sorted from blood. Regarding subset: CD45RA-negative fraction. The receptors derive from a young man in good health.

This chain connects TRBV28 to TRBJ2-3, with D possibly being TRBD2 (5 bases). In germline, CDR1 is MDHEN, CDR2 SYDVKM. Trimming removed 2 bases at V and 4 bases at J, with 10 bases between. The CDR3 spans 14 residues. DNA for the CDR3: TGTGCCAGCAGTTTAGCGGGTTGGGCAGATACGCAGTATTTT. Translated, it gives CASSLAGWADTQYF.

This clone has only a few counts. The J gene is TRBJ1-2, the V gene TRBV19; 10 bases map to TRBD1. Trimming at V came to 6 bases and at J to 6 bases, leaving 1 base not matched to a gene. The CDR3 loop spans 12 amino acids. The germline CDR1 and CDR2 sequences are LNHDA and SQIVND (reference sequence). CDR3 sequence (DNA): TGTGCCAGTAGGGGGACAGGGGATGGCTACACCTTC. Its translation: CASRGTGDGYTF.

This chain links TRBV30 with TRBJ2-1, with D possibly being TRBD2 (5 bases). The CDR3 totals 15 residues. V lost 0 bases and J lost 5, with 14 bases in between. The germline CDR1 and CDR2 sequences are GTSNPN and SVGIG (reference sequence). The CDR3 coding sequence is TGTGCCTGGAGTGTCCGACTAAGCCCTAACAATGAGCAGTTCTTC. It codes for CAWSVRLSPNNEQFF.

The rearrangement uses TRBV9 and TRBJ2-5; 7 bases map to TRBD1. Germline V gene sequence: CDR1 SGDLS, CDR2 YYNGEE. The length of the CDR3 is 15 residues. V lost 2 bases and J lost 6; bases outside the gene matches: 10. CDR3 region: CASSVSDRVGKTQYF. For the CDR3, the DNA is TGTGCCAGCAGCGTTAGTGACAGGGTAGGAAAGACCCAGTACTTC.

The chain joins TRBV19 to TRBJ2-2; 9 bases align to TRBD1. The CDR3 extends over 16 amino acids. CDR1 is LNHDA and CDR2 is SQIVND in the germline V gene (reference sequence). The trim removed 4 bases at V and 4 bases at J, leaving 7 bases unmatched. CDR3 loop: CASSTGTGMTTGELFF. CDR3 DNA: TGTGCCAGTAGTACCGGGACAGGGATGACCACCGGGGAGCTGTTTTTT.

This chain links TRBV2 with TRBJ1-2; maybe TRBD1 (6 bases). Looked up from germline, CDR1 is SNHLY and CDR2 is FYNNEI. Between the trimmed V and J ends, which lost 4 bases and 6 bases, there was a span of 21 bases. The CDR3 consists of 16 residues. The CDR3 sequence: CASSGSTGFSGDGYTF. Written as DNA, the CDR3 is TGTGCCAGCAGTGGGTCGACAGGCTTCTCCGGGGATGGCTACACCTTC.

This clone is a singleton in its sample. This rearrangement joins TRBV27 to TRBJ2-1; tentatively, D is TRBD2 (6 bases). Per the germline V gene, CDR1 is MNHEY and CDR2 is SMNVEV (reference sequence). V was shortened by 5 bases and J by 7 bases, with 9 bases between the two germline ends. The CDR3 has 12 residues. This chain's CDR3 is CASSVGRNEQFF. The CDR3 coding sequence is TGTGCCAGCAGTGTAGGGAGGAATGAGCAGTTCTTC.

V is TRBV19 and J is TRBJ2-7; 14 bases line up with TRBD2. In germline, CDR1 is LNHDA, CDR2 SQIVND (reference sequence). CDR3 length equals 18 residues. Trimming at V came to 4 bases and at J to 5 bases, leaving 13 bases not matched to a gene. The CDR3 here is CASSNLRLAGGLGHEQYF. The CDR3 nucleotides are TGTGCCAGTAGTAATCTGCGACTAGCGGGAGGGCTTGGACACGAGCAGTACTTC.

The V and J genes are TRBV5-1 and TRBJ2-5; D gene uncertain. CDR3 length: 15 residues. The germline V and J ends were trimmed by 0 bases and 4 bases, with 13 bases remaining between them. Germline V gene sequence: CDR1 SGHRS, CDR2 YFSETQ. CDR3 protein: CASSLAGQIGETQYF. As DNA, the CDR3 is TGCGCCAGCAGCTTGGCCGGTCAAATAGGAGAGACCCAGTACTTC.

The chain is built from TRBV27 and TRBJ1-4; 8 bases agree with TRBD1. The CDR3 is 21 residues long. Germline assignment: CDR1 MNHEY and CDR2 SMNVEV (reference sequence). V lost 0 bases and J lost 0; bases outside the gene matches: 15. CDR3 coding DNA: TGTGCCAGCAGTTTATCGAAGTCATGGGGACAGGCGACCACAACTAATGAAAAACTGTTTTTT. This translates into CASSLSKSWGQATTTNEKLFF.

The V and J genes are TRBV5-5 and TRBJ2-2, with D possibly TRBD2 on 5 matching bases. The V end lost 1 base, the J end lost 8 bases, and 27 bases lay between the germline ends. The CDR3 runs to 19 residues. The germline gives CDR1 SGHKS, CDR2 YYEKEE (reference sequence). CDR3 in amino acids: CASSLTYRGAVFPRGELFF. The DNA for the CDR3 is TGTGCCAGCAGCTTGACGTACCGGGGAGCTGTTTTTCCAAGGGGGGAGCTGTTTTTT.

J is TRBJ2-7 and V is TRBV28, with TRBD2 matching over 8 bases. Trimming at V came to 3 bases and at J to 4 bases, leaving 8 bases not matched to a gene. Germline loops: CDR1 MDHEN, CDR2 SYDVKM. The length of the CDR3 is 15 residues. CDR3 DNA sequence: TGTGCCAGCAGTTTCCCAAGCGGGAGTTGGTACGAGCAGTACTTC. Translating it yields CASSFPSGSWYEQYF.

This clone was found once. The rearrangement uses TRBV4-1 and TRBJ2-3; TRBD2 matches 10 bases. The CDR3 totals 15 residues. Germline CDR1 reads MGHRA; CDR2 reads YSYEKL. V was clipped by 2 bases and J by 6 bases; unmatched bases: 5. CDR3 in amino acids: CASSQTGTSVDTQYF. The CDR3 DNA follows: TGCGCCAGCAGCCAAACCGGGACTAGCGTGGATACGCAGTATTTT.

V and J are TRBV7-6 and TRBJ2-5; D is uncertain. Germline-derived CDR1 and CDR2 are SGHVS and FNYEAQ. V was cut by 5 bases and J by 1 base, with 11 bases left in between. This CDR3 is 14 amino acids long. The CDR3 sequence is CASSPRFGQETQYF. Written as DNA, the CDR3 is TGTGCCAGCAGCCCTCGGTTTGGCCAAGAGACCCAGTACTTC.

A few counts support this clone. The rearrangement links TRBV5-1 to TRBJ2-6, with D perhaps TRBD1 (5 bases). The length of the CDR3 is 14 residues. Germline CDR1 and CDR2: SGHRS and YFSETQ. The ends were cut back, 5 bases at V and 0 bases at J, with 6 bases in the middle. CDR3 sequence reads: CASRTVSGANVLTF. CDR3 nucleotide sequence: TGCGCCAGCAGGACAGTCTCTGGGGCCAACGTCCTGACTTTC.

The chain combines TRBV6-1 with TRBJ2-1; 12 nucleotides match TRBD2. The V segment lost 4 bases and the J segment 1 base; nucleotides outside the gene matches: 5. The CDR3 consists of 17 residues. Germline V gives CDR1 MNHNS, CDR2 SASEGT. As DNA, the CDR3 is TGTGCCAGCAGTGCCCTGACTAGCGGGAGTTCCTACAATGAGCAGTTCTTC. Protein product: CASSALTSGSSYNEQFF.

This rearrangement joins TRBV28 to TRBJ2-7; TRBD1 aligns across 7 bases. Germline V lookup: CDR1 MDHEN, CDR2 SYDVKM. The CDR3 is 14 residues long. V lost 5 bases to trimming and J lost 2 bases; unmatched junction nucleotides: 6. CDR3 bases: TGTGCCAGCAGTGCCGACAGGGTCACCTACGAGCAGTACTTC. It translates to CASSADRVTYEQYF.

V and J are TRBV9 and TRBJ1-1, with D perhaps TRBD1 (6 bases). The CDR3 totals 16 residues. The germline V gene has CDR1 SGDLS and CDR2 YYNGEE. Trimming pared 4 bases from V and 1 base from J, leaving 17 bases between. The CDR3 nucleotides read TGTGCCAGCAGCCCCCGAGTAGGGGGGCGGAACACTGAAGCTTTCTTT. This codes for CASSPRVGGRNTEAFF.

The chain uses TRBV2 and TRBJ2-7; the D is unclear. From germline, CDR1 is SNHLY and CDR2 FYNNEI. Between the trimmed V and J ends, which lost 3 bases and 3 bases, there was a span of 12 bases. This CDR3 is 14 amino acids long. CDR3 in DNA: TGTGCCAGCAGTGACAGTCTAGGGTTCTACGAGCAGTACTTC. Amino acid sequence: CASSDSLGFYEQYF.

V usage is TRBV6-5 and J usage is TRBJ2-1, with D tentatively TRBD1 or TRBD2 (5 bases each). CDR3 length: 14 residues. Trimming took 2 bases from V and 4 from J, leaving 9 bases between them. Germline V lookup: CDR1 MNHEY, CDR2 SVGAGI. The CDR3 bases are TGTGCCAGCAGTTACAGGGGACCTTACAATGAGCAGTTCTTC. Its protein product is CASSYRGPYNEQFF.

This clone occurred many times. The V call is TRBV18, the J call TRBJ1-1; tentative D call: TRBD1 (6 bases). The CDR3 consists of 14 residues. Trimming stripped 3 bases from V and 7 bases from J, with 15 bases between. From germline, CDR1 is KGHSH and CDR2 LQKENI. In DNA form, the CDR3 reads TGTGCCAGCTCACCTTATGAACAGGGCGTTGAAGCTTTCTTT. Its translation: CASSPYEQGVEAFF. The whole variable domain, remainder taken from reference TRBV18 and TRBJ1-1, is NAGVMQNPRHLVRRRGQEARLRCSPMKGHSHVYWYRQLPEEGLKFMVYLQKENIIDESGMPKERFSAEFPKEGPSILRIQQVVRGDSAAYFCASSPYEQGVEAFFGQGTRLTVV.

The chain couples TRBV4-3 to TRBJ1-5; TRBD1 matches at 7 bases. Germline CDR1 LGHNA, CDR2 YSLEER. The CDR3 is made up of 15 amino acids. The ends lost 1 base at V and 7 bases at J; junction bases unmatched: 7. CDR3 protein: CASSQGVGGRQPQHF. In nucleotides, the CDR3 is TGCGCCAGCAGCCAAGGTGTAGGGGGCCGGCAGCCCCAGCATTTT.

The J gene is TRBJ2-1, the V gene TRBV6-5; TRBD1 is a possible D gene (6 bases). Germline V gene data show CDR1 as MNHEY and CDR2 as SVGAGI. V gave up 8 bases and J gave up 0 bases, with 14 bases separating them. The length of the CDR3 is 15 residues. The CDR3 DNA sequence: TGTGCCAGCTCGCGAGGGGGAACCTCCTACAATGAGCAGTTCTTC. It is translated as CASSRGGTSYNEQFF.

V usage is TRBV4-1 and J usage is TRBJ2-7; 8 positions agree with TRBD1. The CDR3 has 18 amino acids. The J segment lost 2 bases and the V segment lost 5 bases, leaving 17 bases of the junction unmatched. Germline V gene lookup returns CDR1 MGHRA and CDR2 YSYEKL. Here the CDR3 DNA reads TGCGCCAGCAGCTTCCTGCCAGGGGGCCCTCGGTTTCCCTACGAGCAGTACTTC. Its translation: CASSFLPGGPRFPYEQYF.

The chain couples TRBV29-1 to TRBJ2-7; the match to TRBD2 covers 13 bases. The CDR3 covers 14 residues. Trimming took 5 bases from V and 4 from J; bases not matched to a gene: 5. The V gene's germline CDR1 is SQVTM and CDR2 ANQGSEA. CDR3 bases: TGCAGCGTTCTCTCGACTAGCGGGAGGTACGAGCAGTACTTC. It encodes CSVLSTSGRYEQYF.

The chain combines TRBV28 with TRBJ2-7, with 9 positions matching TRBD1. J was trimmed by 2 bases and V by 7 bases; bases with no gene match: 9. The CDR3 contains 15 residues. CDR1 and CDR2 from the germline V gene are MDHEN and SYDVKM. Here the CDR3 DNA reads TGTGCCAGCATTACAGGGGGCTCCGTCCCCTACGAGCAGTACTTC. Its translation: CASITGGSVPYEQYF.

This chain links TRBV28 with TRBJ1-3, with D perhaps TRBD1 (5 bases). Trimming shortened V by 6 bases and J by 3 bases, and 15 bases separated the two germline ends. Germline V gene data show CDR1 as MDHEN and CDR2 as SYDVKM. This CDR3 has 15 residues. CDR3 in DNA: TGTGCCAGCAGCCAGCCGGGACGCATTGGAAACACCATATATTTT. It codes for CASSQPGRIGNTIYF.

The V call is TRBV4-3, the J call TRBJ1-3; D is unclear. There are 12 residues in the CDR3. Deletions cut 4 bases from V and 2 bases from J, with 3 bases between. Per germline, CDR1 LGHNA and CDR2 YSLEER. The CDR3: CASSLPGNTIYF. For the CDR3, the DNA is TGCGCCAGCAGCCTGCCTGGAAACACCATATATTTT.

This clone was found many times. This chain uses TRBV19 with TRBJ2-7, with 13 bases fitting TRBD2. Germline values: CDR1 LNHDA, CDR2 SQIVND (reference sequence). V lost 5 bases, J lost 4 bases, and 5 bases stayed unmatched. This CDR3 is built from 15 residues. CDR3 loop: CASSQTSGRRYEQYF. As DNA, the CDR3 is TGTGCCAGTAGTCAGACTAGCGGGAGGAGGTACGAGCAGTACTTC.

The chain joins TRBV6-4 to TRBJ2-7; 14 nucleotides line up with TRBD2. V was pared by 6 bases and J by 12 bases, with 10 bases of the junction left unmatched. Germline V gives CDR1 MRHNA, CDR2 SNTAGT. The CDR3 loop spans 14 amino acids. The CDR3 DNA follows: TGTGCCAGCAGAGGGACTAGCGGGAGTTCGCCGCTGTACTTC. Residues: CASRGTSGSSPLYF.